This T cell receptor (beta chain) was recovered during a study of cytomegalovirus exposure and HLA in healthy donors. Both 60 Vbeta primers and 13 Jbeta primers went into the PCR. TCRdb keeps only in-frame clones here, not all; method: immunoSEQ multiplex PCR. The data show about 150,000 clones, 60% to 80% seen once. The study's findings and limits: As a later analysis revealed, the rate of TCR association differed by HLA locus, with DRB1 most and HLA-C fewest. One later analysis reportedly identified an Asian-associated ancestry cluster that showed fewer N-insertions than the roughly 670-donor mean. Available immune exposure information was restricted to CMV serostatus only.

Germline V CDR1 and CDR2: MGHRA, YSYEKL. The CDR3 sequence is 17 residues long. Trimming at V came to 0 bases and at J to 10 bases, leaving 7 bases not matched to a gene. Notes on this clone: Its antigen is unknown.

The specimen sequenced was PBMCs. The TCR originated in a man aged 18 to 29 in good health and CMV-seropositive. This sequence joins TRBV4-1 and TRBJ2-1; 15 bases align to TRBD2. This CDR3 reads CASSQDRGLAGGWEQFF. CDR3 sequence (DNA): TGCGCCAGCAGCCAAGATCGGGGACTAGCGGGAGGATGGGAGCAGTTCTTC.